This TCR beta chain was identified in a study of radiotherapy plus CTLA-4 blockade in lung cancer. Sequenced by immunoSEQ multiplex PCR; TCRdb stores in-frame clones only, minus some. Of approximately 34,000 clones detected, roughly 71% appear once; the ten largest clones hold under 4.5%. Chemo-refractory metastatic non-small-cell lung cancer patients were treated with focal radiation plus CTLA-4 blockade with ipilimumab. CDR1 is LNHDA, CDR2 SQIVND, per germline (reference sequence). V lost 3 bases to trimming and J lost 6 bases, with 14 bases between them. This CDR3 contains 14 residues. The sequences come from peripheral blood, collected from a patient treated with radiotherapy plus ipilimumab. The receptor comes from a human donor with non-small cell lung cancer who had stable disease on radiotherapy plus ipilimumab. This chain connects TRBV19 to TRBJ1-2; D gene uncertain. CDR3 sequence: CASSIGEARDGYTF. The DNA for the CDR3 is TGTGCCAGTAGTATCGGGGAGGCGAGGGATGGCTACACCTTC.